This T cell receptor beta chain was observed in a study of cytomegalovirus exposure and HLA in healthy donors. This clone has a single count. Antigen unknown. Vbeta (60) and Jbeta (13) primers were used in the PCR. In the authors' methods: Around 11 million shared chains were among about 80 million unique TCR beta chains counted in a later analysis. Method: immunoSEQ multiplex PCR; TCRdb's copy keeps in-frame clones and lacks some. V, J and clone size were drawn from that table, and D and trimming were deduced from the DNA. This sample has 46,000 or so clones, with around 60% found just once. Overall study results and limits: Despite most TCR sequences being rare, some public TCRs occurred in many donors. In a later analysis, TCR beta V- and J-gene trimming showed a link to a missense DCLRE1C variant.

CDR1 and CDR2 from the germline V gene are SGHDN and FVKESK. V was trimmed by 0 bases and J by 0 bases, leaving 14 bases between them. The CDR3 has 17 amino acids. The sample comprised PBMCs. The TCR was taken from a man aged 55 to 69 in good health and CMV-seropositive. V usage is TRBV14 and J usage is TRBJ1-1, with D uncertain. CDR3 sequence reads: CASSQDFGGTMNTEAFF. CDR3 nucleotides: TGTGCCAGCAGCCAAGATTTTGGAGGTACCATGAACACTGAAGCTTTCTTT.